The clone carrying this TCR beta chain was recorded many times. Its matching antigen is unknown. This sample was included in a study of early T cells in non-severe SARS-CoV-2 infection. The overall study: Whole-blood bulk RNA, unsorted, was sequenced, and chains were unpaired.

Attachment of unique molecular identifiers to individual cDNA molecules was performed. Using its own MiXCR run on the 5' RACE reads, TCRdb lists one record per CDR3 protein. The sample shows 100,000 to 130,000 distinct CDR3 sequences, over 8.5% of them seen only once. Trimming pared 10 bases from V and 2 bases from J, leaving 7 bases between. The CDR3 is 11 amino acids. Study-wide findings and caveats: Private and CD4 specificities were missed by VDJdb matching, which favored anti-spike CD8 responses.

The sequence derives from an adult who was a healthcare worker with PCR-confirmed SARS-CoV-2 infection or an uninfected control (not recorded which). Specimen: whole blood. The chain joins TRBV12-3 or TRBV12-4 to TRBJ2-3; D is ambiguous. For the CDR3, the DNA is TGTGCCACATCACACACAGATACGCAGTATTTT. This codes for CATSHTDTQYF.